Here is one T cell receptor beta chain with its context. Its specificity is not known. The PCR made use of 60 Vbeta and 13 Jbeta primers. The repertoire was sequenced with immunoSEQ multiplex PCR; TCRdb's copy has only in-frame clones and lacks some. The data contain 100,000 to 140,000 clones, around 76% of them singletons. The ends lost 0 bases at V and 7 bases at J; junction bases unmatched: 11. This CDR3 is 16 amino acids long. From germline, CDR1 is MGHRA and CDR2 YSYEKL. The sample originates from a study of cytomegalovirus exposure and HLA in healthy donors. Study-wide results and limits: According to an earlier analysis, most TCR beta V segments yielded productive rearrangements about 87% or about 30% of the time. The authors later found most CMV-associated TCR beta chains appeared HLA-restricted.

This TCR derives from a man aged 18 to 29 in good health and CMV-seronegative. The material sequenced was PBMCs. The chain couples TRBV4-1 to TRBJ2-7; 8 bases match TRBD1. Here the CDR3 DNA reads TGCGCCAGCAGCCAAGATCGGGCCAGGGGGCGTGAGGAGCAGTACTTC. It translates to CASSQDRARGREEQYF.